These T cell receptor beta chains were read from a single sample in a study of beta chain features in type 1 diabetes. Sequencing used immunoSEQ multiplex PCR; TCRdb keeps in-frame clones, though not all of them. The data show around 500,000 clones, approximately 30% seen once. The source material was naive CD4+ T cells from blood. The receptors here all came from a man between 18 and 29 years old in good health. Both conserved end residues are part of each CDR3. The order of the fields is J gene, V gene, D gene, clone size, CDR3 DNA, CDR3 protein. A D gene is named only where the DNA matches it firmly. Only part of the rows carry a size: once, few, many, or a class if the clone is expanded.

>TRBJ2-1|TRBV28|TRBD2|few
TGTGCCAGCAGTTTACGGCTAGCGGGTTACAATGAGCAGTTCTTC
CASSLRLAGYNEQFF
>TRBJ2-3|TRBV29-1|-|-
TGCAGCGTTGATGAGCGGGGCACAGATACGCAGTATTTT
CSVDERGTDTQYF
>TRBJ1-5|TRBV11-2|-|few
TGTGCCAGCAGCTTTACAGGGAACCAGCCCCAGCATTTT
CASSFTGNQPQHF
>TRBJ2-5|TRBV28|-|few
TGTGCCAGCAGTTTAGCGGAGACCCAGTACTTC
CASSLAETQYF
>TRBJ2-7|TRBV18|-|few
TGTGCCAGCTCACCAGTAAGCGGACGGGGTTTGAGCTCCTACGAGCAGTACTTC
CASSPVSGRGLSSYEQYF
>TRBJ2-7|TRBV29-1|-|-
TGCAGCGTTGTCCGGCAGTCCGAGCAGTACTTC
CSVVRQSEQYF
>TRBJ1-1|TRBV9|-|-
TGTGCCAGCAGCGTAGCTGGGTTCGGGACTGAAGCTTTCTTT
CASSVAGFGTEAFF
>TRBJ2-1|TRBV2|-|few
TGTGCCAGCAGTGAGGGACTCGGGACCTACAATGAGCAGTTCTTC
CASSEGLGTYNEQFF
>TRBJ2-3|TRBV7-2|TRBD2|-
TGTGCCAGCAGCGGACCCTTTAGCGGGATCGGTGGGTCGCAGTATTTT
CASSGPFSGIGGSQYF
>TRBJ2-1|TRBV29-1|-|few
TGCAGCGGGGCCTACCCATCCAATGAGCAGTTCTTC
CSGAYPSNEQFF
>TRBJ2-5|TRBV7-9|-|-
TGTGCCAGCACCCCCTGGGAGGACCAAGAGACCCAGTACTTC
CASTPWEDQETQYF
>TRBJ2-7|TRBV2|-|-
TGTGCCAGTGGAGGGATCCCCTACGAGCAGTACTTC
CASGGIPYEQYF
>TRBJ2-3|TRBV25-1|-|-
TGTGCCAGCAGTGATCCCGGGACGGGGACAGATACGCAGTATTTT
CASSDPGTGTDTQYF
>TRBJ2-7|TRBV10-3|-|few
TGTGCCATCAATCGCGGCGGATACTACGAGCAGTACTTC
CAINRGGYYEQYF
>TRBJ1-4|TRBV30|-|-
TGTGCCCACCTTAGCCGGGAAAAACTGTTTTTT
CAHLSREKLFF
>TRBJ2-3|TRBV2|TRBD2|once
TGTGCCAGCAGTAAAGACCTAGCGGGAAGGGCAGATACGCAGTATTTT
CASSKDLAGRADTQYF
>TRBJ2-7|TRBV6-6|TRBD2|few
TGTGCCAGCAGCCTCGGACTAGTGGGGACCTACGAGCAGTACTTC
CASSLGLVGTYEQYF
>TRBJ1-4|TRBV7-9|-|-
TGTGCCAGCAGCTCAGAGGGATTTTGGAATGAAAAACTGTTTTTT
CASSSEGFWNEKLFF
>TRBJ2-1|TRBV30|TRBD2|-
TGTGCCTGGAGTCGGCTAGCGGGAGGGAGCTCCTACAATGAGCAGTTCTTC
CAWSRLAGGSSYNEQFF
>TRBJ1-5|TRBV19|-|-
TGTGCCAGTAGTATCTCGGATAGCAATCAGCCCCAGCATTTT
CASSISDSNQPQHF
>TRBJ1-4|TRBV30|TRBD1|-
TGTGCCTGGAGTGGACAGGGTGCAACTAATGAAAAACTGTTTTTT
CAWSGQGATNEKLFF
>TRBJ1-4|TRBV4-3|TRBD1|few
TGCGCCAGCAGCCCCAGGACAGGGGCGACAACTAATGAAAAACTGTTTTTT
CASSPRTGATTNEKLFF
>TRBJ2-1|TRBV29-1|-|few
TGCAGCGCTTCGCAGACCGACAATGAGCAGTTCTTC
CSASQTDNEQFF
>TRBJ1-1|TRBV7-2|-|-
TGTGCCAGCAGCTTTGAGGAGGGCGGTGAAGCTTTCTTT
CASSFEEGGEAFF
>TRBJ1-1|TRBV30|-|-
TGTGCCTGGAGTGTGGTTGGCCCGTCGAACACTGAAGCTTTCTTT
CAWSVVGPSNTEAFF
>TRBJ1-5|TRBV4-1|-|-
TGCGCCAGCAGCCAAGAGGGGGCGGGGAGCAATCAGCCCCAGCATTTT
CASSQEGAGSNQPQHF
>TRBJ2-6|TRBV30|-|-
TGTGCCTGGAGAAGGGAGGCTGGGGCCAACGTCCTGACTTTC
CAWRREAGANVLTF
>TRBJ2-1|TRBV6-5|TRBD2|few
TGTGCCAGCAGCCGGACTAGCGGAGCAAATGAGCAGTTCTTC
CASSRTSGANEQFF
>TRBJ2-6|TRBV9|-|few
TGTGCCAGCAGTTCATATGAGAGCTCTGGGGCCAACGTCCTGACTTTC
CASSSYESSGANVLTF
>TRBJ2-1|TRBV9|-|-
TGTGCCAGCAGCCAAAAATGGGGCTCCTACAATGAGCAGTTCTTC
CASSQKWGSYNEQFF
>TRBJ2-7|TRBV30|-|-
TGTGCCTGGATGGGGAGCTCCTACGAGCAGTACTTC
CAWMGSSYEQYF
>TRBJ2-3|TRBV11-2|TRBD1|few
TGTGCCAGCAGCCCGACAGGGGTTACGCAGTATTTT
CASSPTGVTQYF
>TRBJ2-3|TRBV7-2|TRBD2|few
TGTGCCAGCAGCTTAGAGGCAGCGGGAGCAGATACGCAGTATTTT
CASSLEAAGADTQYF
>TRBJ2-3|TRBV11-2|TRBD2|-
TGTGCCAGCAGCCAGACTAGCGGCACAGATACGCAGTATTTT
CASSQTSGTDTQYF
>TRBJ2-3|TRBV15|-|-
TGTGCCACCAGCAGAGATCGTGGGACCCGTGACACGCAGTATTTT
CATSRDRGTRDTQYF
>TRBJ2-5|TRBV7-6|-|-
TGTGCCAGCAGCTTGTCAGTTGGACAAGAGACCCAGTACTTC
CASSLSVGQETQYF
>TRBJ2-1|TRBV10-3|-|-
TGTGCCATCAGTGAGATGCAGGGGTCCTACAATGAGCAGTTCTTC
CAISEMQGSYNEQFF
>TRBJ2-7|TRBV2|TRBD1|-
TGTGCCAGCACCGAAGGTCACAGGGGCCCTCCACGGCAGTACTTC
CASTEGHRGPPRQYF
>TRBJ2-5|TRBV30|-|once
TGTGCCTGGAGGGGGAGCGGTTCGATGGAGACCCAGTACTTC
CAWRGSGSMETQYF
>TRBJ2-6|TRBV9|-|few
TGTGCCAGCAGCGTAGTGAGCAGCTCCTCTGGGGCCAACGTCCTGACTTTC
CASSVVSSSSGANVLTF
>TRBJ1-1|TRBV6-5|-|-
TGTGCCAGCAGCCGTGGACAGCACACTGAAGCTTTCTTT
CASSRGQHTEAFF
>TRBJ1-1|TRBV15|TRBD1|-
TGTGCCAGTCAAAGGGACAGGGGGCCGGACACTGAAGCTTTCTTT
CASQRDRGPDTEAFF